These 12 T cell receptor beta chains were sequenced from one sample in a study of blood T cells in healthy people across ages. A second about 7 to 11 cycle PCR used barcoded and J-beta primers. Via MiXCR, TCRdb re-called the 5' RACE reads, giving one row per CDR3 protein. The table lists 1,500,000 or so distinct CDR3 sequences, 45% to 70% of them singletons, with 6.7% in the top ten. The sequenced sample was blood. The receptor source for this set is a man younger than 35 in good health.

CDR3 region: CASSPREGGWETQYF. CDR3 in DNA: TGTGCCAGCAGCCCTAGAGAGGGGGGCTGGGAGACCCAGTACTTC. J is TRBJ2-7 and V is TRBV9; D is possibly TRBD1 or TRBD2 (6 bases each). The DNA end lines up better with TRBJ2-5; the J call may be wrong. The CDR3 is 15 residues long. The V gene's germline CDR1 is SGDLS and CDR2 YYNGEE.

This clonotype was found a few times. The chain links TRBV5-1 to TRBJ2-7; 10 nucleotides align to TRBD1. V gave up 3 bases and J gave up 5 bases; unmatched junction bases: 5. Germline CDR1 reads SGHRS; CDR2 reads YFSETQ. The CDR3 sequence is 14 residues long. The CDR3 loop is CASSYRQGADEQYF. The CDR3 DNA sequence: TGCGCCAGCAGCTACCGACAGGGGGCCGACGAGCAGTACTTC.

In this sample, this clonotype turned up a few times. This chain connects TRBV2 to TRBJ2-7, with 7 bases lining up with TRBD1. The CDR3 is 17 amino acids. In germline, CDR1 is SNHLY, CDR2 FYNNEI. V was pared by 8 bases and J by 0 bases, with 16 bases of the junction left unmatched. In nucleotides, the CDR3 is TGTGCCAGCCGAGGACAGGCCAGTTTTATTTACTCCTACGAGCAGTACTTC. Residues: CASRGQASFIYSYEQYF.

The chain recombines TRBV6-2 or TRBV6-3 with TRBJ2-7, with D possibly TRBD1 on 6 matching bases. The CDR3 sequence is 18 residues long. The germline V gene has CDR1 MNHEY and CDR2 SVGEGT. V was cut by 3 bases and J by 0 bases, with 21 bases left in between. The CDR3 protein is CASSYTGYKLVDSYEQYF. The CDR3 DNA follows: TGTGCCAGCAGTTATACAGGGTACAAGCTTGTTGACTCCTACGAGCAGTACTTC.

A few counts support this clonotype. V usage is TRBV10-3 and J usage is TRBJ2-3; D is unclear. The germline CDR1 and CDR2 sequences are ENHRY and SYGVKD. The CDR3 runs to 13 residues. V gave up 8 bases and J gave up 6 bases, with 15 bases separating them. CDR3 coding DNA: TGTGCCATCTCAGGAGAACCGGCCGATACGCAGTATTTT. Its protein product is CAISGEPADTQYF.

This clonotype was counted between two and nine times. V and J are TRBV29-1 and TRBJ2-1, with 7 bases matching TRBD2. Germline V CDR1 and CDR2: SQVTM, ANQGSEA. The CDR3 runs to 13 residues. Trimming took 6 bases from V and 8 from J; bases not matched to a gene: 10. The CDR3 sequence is CSVLGTGGDEQFF. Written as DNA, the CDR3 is TGCAGCGTCCTAGGAACGGGGGGAGATGAGCAGTTCTTC.

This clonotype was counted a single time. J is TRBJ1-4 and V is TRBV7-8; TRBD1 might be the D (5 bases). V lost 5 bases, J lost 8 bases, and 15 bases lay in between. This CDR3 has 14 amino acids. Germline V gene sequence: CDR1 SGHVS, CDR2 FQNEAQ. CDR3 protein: CASSTTGGGEKLFF. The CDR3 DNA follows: TGTGCCAGCAGCACAACAGGTGGAGGAGAAAAACTGTTTTTT.

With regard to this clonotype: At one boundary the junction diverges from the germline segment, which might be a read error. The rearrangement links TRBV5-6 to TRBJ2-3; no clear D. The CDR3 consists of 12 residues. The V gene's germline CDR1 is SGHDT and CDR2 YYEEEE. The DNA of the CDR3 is TGTGTCAGCAGCTTCCTCACAGATACGCAGTATTTT. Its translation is CVSSFLTDTQYF. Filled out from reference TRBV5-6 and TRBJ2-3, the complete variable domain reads DAGVTQSPTHLIKTRGQQVTLRCSPKSGHDTVSWYQQALGQGPQFIFQYYEEEERQRGNFPDRFSGHQFPNYSSELNVNALLLGDSALYLCVSSFLTDTQYFGPGTRLTVL.

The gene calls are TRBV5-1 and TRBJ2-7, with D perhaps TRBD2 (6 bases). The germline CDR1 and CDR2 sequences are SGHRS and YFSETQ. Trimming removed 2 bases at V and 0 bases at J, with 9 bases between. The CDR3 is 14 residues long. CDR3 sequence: CASSFASDSYEQYF. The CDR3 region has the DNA TGCGCCAGCAGCTTCGCTAGCGACTCCTACGAGCAGTACTTC. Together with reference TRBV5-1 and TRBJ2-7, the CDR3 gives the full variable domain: KAGVTQTPRYLIKTRGQQVTLSCSPISGHRSVSWYQQTPGQGLQFLFEYFSETQRNKGNFPGRFSGRQFSNSRSEMNVSTLELGDSALYLCASSFASDSYEQYFGPGTRLTVT.

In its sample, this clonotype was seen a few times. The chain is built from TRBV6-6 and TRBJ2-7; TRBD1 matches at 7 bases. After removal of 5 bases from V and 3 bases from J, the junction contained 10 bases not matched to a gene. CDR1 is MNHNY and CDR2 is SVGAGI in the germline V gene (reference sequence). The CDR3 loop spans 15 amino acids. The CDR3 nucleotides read TGTGCCAGCAGTGCCTCCGAGACAGGGAACTACGAGCAGTACTTC. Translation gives CASSASETGNYEQYF.

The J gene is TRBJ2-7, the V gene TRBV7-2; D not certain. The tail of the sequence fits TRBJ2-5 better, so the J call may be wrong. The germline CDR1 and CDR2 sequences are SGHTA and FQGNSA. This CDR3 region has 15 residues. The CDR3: CASSIPQYHQETQYF. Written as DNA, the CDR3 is TGTGCCAGCAGCATCCCGCAGTACCACCAAGAGACCCAGTACTTC.

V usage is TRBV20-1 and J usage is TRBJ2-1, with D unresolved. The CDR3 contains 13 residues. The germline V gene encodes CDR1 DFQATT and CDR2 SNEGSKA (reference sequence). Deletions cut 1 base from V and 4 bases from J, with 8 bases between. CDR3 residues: CSARGRNYNEQFF. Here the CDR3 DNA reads TGCAGTGCTAGAGGACGGAATTACAATGAGCAGTTCTTC.